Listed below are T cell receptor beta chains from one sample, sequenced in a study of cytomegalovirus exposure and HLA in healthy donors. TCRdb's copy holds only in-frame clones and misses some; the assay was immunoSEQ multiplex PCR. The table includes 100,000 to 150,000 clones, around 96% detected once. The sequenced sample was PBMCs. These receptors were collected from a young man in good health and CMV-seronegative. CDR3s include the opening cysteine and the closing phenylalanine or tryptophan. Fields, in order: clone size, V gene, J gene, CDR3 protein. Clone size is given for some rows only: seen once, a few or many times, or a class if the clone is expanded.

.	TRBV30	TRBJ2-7	CAWSWLAGTYEQYF
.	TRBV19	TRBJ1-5	CASSIGQGNQPQHF
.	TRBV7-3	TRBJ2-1	CASSLGGLAGEYNEQFF
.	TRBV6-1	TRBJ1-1	CASILTGNTEAFF
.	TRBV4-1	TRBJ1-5	CASSHGRGSNQPQHF
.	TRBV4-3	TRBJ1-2	CASSPGQAVYGYTF
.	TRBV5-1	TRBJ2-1	CASSLGDRDSNEQFF
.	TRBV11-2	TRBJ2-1	CASSLERRDEQFF
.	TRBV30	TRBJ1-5	CAWSAGNHGNQPQHF
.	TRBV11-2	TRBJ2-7	CASSLDQVRGEQYF
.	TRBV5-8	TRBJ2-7	CASSWGTGSYEQYF
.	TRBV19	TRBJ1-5	CASSPVWTGRQPQHF
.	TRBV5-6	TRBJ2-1	CASSLGWGLRYNEQFF
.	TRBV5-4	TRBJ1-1	CASSFPGYLDQAFF
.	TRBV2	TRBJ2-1	CASRGSSNNEQFF
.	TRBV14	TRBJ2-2	CASSQERLAGVAGELFF
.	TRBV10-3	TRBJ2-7	CAISRDSSYEQYF
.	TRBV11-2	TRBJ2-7	CASSTGTGAYEQYF
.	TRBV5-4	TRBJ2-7	CASSRDRDGVQYF
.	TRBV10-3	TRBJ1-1	CAISDQTANTEAFF
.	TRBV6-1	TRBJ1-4	CASHQGAEDEKLFF
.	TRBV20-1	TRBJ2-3	CSASSGGPIHF
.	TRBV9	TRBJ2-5	CASSTGLAAQETQYF
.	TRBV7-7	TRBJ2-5	CASSRGQGIQETQYF
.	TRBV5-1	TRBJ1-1	CASSLGHEAFF
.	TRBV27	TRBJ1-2	CASSLGQGMSGYTF
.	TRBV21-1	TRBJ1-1	CASSKDRNTEAFF
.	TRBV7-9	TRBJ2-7	CASSFWGLYEQYF
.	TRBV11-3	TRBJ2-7	CASSLFLSSYEQYF
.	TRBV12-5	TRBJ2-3	CASGPSRMGTDTQYF
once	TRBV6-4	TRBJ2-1	CASSDSPGVEQFF
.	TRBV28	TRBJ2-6	CASNRQRSGANVLTF
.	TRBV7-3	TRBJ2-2	CASSLWADDTGELFF
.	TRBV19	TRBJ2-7	CASSATGTSGPLYEQYF
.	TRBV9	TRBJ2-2	CASSLEYTGELFF
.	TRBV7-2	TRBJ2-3	CASSFQAGDTQYF
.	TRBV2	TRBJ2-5	CAVRQGRSQETQYF
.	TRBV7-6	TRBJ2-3	CASSPAAGVADTQYF
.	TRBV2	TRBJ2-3	CASNPLQGKSDTQYF
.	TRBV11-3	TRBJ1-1	CASSSRDRRPEAFF
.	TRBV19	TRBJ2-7	CASSKRQRGGFDEQYF
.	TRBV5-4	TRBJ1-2	CASSLEPTAYGYTF
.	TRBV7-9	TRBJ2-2	CASSLQGVTGELFF
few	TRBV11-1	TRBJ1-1	CASSGETAEAFF
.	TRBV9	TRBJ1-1	CASSVGTGDEAFF
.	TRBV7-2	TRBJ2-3	CASSFRRGLTDTQYF
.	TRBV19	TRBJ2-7	CASSIGWSETYEQYF
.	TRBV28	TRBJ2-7	CASSRPGQGYEQYF
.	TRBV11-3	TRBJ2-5	CASSLGLAGEETQYF
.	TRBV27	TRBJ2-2	CASSLLRGDTGELFF
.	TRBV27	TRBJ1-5	CASSAGTGNQPQHF
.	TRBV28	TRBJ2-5	CASRRGTSGNFRAETQYF
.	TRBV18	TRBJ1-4	CASSPGGTGATNEKLFF